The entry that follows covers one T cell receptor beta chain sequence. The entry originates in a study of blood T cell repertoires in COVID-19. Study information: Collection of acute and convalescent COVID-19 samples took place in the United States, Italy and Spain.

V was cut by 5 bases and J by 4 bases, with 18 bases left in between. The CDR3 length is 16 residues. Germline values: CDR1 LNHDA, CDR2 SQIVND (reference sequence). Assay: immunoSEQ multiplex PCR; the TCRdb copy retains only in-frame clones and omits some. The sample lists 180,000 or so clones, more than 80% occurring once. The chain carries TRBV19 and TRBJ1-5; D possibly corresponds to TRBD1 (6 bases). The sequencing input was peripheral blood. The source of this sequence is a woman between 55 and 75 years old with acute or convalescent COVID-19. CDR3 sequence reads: CASSQGPVEGNQPQHF. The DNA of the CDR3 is TGTGCCAGTAGTCAGGGGCCCGTGGAAGGAAATCAGCCCCAGCATTTT.